A selection of T cell receptor beta chains follows, all from one sample in a study of beta chain features in type 1 diabetes. The method was immunoSEQ multiplex PCR; TCRdb's version includes in-frame clones alone and lacks a portion of them. The sample lists under 550,000 clones; about an eighth were seen once. Sequencing was performed on naive CD4+ T cells from blood. Source of these receptors: a woman aged 18-29 years in good health. Each CDR3 is given with its conserved first and last residue. Fields, in order: clone size, J gene, V gene, D gene, CDR3 protein, CDR3 DNA. The D gene is left open where the match is weak. Not every row has a clone size; where given, it reads once, few, many or a size class.

>few|TRBJ2-5|TRBV30|NA
CAWNRAPFGTQYF
TGTGCCTGGAATCGGGCCCCGTTTGGGACCCAGTACTTC
>many|TRBJ2-5|TRBV10-3|NA
CAISAQEETQYF
TGTGCCATCAGTGCTCAAGAAGAGACCCAGTACTTC
>few|TRBJ2-1|TRBV6-1|TRBD1
CASHRDRADEQFF
TGTGCCAGCCACCGGGACAGGGCCGATGAGCAGTTCTTC
>few|TRBJ2-1|TRBV2|NA
CASTGVSSYNEQFF
TGTGCCAGCACCGGCGTTAGCTCCTACAATGAGCAGTTCTTC
>few|TRBJ2-2|TRBV7-2|NA
CASSLIQVLGTGELFF
TGTGCCAGCAGCTTAATTCAGGTCCTGGGAACCGGGGAGCTGTTTTTT
>once|TRBJ1-2|TRBV5-1|NA
CASRSGRNYGYTF
TGCGCCAGCCGTAGTGGGAGAAACTATGGCTACACCTTC
>NA|TRBJ1-1|TRBV13|NA
CASTSGEGWTEAFF
TGTGCCAGCACCAGTGGTGAGGGGTGGACTGAAGCTTTCTTT
>NA|TRBJ2-7|TRBV18|NA
CASSLSRPRHEQYF
TGTGCCAGCTCACTCTCACGCCCTCGGCACGAGCAGTACTTC
>NA|TRBJ2-6|TRBV7-6|NA
CASSLAGVGANVLTF
TGTGCCAGCAGCTTAGCAGGGGTCGGGGCCAACGTCCTGACTTTC
>few|TRBJ2-5|TRBV11-2|NA
CASSLSSFRVVAGQETQYF
TGTGCCAGCAGCTTATCATCTTTTCGAGTTGTGGCGGGTCAAGAGACCCAGTACTTC
>few|TRBJ2-1|TRBV7-7|NA
CASSLAGGEQFF
TGTGCCAGCAGCTTAGCAGGGGGTGAGCAGTTCTTC
>NA|TRBJ1-4|TRBV7-9|NA
CASSSRATQNEKLFF
TGTGCCAGCAGCTCCCGGGCCACACAGAATGAAAAACTGTTTTTT
>few|TRBJ2-3|TRBV5-1|NA
CASSLVPTDTQYF
TGCGCCAGCAGCTTGGTTCCCACAGATACGCAGTATTTT
>few|TRBJ1-6|TRBV7-9|NA
CASSLYVGRARRDNSPLHF
TGTGCCAGCAGCTTATACGTTGGCAGGGCACGAAGAGACAATTCACCCCTCCACTTT
>NA|TRBJ2-3|TRBV20-1|NA
CSGTFTDTQYF
TGCAGTGGAACCTTCACAGATACGCAGTATTTT
>NA|TRBJ2-2|TRBV7-2|TRBD1
CASSGQPRAGELFF
TGTGCCAGCTCGGGACAGCCGAGGGCCGGGGAGCTGTTTTTT
>few|TRBJ2-7|TRBV7-2|TRBD2
CASSRILGGSYEQYF
TGTGCCAGCAGCCGAATCCTGGGGGGGTCCTACGAGCAGTACTTC
>few|TRBJ2-7|TRBV7-3|TRBD2
CASSLHWTSGRAGSYEQYF
TGTGCCAGCAGCCTACACTGGACTAGCGGGAGGGCCGGCTCCTACGAGCAGTACTTC
>few|TRBJ2-1|TRBV7-2|NA
CASSLRHQNEQFF
TGTGCCAGCAGCCTCCGACACCAAAATGAGCAGTTCTTC
>few|TRBJ2-2|TRBV27|NA
CASSRGTGELFF
TGTGCCAGCAGTAGGGGCACCGGGGAGCTGTTTTTT
>NA|TRBJ2-3|TRBV9|NA
CASSVGPPADTQYF
TGTGCCAGCAGCGTAGGGCCCCCCGCAGATACGCAGTATTTT
>NA|TRBJ2-3|TRBV9|NA
CASSADLAITDTQYF
TGTGCCAGCAGCGCGGACCTAGCTATCACAGATACGCAGTATTTT
>few|TRBJ2-3|TRBV2|TRBD2
CASSALRTSGVTDTQYF
TGTGCCAGCAGCGCATTAAGGACTAGCGGAGTCACAGATACGCAGTATTTT
>NA|TRBJ2-1|TRBV18|NA
CASSPFGESEQFF
TGTGCCAGCTCACCATTTGGAGAAAGTGAGCAGTTCTTC
>NA|TRBJ1-4|TRBV30|NA
CAWKVTGSIEKLFF
TGTGCCTGGAAGGTGACGGGGAGTATTGAAAAACTGTTTTTT
>few|TRBJ1-5|TRBV9|NA
CASSRAGQSNQPQHF
TGTGCCAGCAGCCGGGCAGGACAGTCCAATCAGCCCCAGCATTTT
>few|TRBJ1-5|TRBV7-2|NA
CASSLAGKRIGAPQHF
TGTGCCAGCAGCCTCGCAGGGAAGCGGATAGGCGCGCCCCAGCATTTT
>few|TRBJ2-1|TRBV29-1|NA
CSVEVIGAIYNEQFF
TGCAGCGTTGAAGTAATAGGGGCAATTTACAATGAGCAGTTCTTC
>NA|TRBJ1-5|TRBV2|NA
CASSDKGSQPQHF
TGTGCCAGCAGTGATAAGGGGAGTCAGCCCCAGCATTTT
>NA|TRBJ1-2|TRBV7-2|NA
CASRDTRPIF
TGTGCCAGCAGAGATACTCGGCCGATCTTC
>NA|TRBJ2-5|TRBV9|NA
CASSPVRGTQYF
TGTGCCAGCAGCCCCGTGAGAGGGACCCAGTACTTC
>NA|TRBJ2-3|TRBV15|TRBD2
CATRGGTDTQYF
TGTGCCACCCGGGGGGGTACAGATACGCAGTATTTT
>NA|TRBJ2-5|TRBV9|NA
CASSVSRQETQYF
TGTGCCAGCAGCGTTAGTAGGCAAGAGACCCAGTACTTC
>many|TRBJ1-1|TRBV30|NA
CAWSPSGAEAFF
TGTGCCTGGAGCCCATCCGGGGCCGAAGCTTTCTTT
>few|TRBJ1-2|TRBV28|NA
CASSRGAGRLYGYTF
TGTGCCAGTTCCCGGGGGGCAGGGAGATTGTATGGCTACACCTTC
>NA|TRBJ2-6|TRBV5-1|TRBD1
CASSPGRQGVWANVLTF
TGCGCCAGCAGCCCGGGGAGACAGGGCGTATGGGCCAACGTCCTGACTTTC
>few|TRBJ2-5|TRBV28|NA
CASSFAAGIGTQYF
TGTGCCAGCAGTTTTGCGGCGGGGATAGGGACCCAGTACTTC
>NA|TRBJ1-6|TRBV4-3|NA
CASSKQGRSRYNSPLHF
TGCGCCAGCAGCAAACAGGGTCGATCAAGATATAATTCACCCCTCCACTTT
>few|TRBJ2-5|TRBV5-1|NA
CASSLLQGQETQYF
TGCGCCAGCAGCTTGTTGCAGGGACAAGAGACCCAGTACTTC
>NA|TRBJ1-1|TRBV30|NA
CAWDGGNTEAFF
TGTGCCTGGGATGGTGGGAACACTGAAGCTTTCTTT
>few|TRBJ2-7|TRBV19|NA
CASEGVEEQYF
TGTGCCAGTGAGGGAGTAGAAGAGCAGTACTTC
>few|TRBJ2-7|TRBV13|TRBD2
CASSPPGLERTYEQYF
TGTGCCAGCAGCCCGCCGGGACTAGAGAGGACCTACGAGCAGTACTTC